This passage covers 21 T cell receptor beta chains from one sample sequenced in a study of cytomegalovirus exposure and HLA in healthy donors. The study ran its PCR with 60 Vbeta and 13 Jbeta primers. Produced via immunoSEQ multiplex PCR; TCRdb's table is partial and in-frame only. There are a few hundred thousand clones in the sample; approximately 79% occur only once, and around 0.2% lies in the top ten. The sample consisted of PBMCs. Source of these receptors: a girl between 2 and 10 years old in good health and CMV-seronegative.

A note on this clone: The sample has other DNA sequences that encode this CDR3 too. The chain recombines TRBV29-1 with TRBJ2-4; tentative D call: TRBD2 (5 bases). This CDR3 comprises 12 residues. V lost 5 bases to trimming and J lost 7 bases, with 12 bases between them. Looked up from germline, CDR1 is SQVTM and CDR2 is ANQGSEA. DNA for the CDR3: TGCAGCGTTTTCGGCGGCGGGAACATTCAGTACTTC. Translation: CSVFGGGNIQYF.

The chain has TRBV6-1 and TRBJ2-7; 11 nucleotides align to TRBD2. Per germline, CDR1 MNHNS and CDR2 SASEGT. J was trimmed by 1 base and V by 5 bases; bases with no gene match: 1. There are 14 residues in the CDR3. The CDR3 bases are TGTGCCAGCAGTAGGACTAGCGGGTCCTACGAGCAGTACTTC. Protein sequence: CASSRTSGSYEQYF.

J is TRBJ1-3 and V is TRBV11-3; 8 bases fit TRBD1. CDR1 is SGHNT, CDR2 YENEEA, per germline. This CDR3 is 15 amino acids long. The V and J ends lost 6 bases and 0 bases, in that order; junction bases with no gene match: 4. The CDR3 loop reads CASSTGGSSGNTIYF. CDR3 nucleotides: TGTGCCAGCAGTACAGGGGGGAGCTCTGGAAACACCATATATTTT. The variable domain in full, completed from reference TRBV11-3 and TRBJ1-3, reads EAGVVQSPRYKIIEKKQPVAFWCNPISGHNTLYWYLQNLGQGPELLIRYENEEAVDDSQLPKDRFSAERLKGVDSTLKIQPAELGDSAVYLCASSTGGSSGNTIYFGEGSWLTVV.

CDR3 nucleotide sequence: TGCGCCAGCAAGCGGGGGCATCAAGAGACCCAGTACTTC. This gives the protein CASKRGHQETQYF. This chain joins TRBV10-2 and TRBJ2-5; 8 positions agree with TRBD2. CDR1 WSHSY and CDR2 SAAADI come from the germline V gene. V shed 7 bases, J shed 2 bases, and the junction held 3 bases outside the gene matches. The CDR3 is 13 residues long.

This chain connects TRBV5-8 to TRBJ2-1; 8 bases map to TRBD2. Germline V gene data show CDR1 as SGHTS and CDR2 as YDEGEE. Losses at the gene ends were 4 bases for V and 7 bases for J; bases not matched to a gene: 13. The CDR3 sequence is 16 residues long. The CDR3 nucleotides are TGTGCCAGCAGCACCGGACTAGCTTTAGGGGGGAATGAGCAGTTCTTC. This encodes CASSTGLALGGNEQFF.

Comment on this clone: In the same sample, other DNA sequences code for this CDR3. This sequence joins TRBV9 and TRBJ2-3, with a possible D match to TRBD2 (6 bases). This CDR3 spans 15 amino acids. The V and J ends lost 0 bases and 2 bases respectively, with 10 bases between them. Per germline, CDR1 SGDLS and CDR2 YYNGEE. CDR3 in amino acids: CASSVVGGDTDTQYF. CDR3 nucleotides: TGTGCCAGCAGCGTAGTGGGGGGAGACACAGATACGCAGTATTTT.

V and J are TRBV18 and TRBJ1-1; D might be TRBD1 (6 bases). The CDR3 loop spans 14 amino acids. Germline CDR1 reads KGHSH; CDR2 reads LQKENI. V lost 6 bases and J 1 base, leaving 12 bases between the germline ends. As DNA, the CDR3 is TGTGCCAGCTCGCCCACAGGGCAGAACACTGAAGCTTTCTTT. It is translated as CASSPTGQNTEAFF.

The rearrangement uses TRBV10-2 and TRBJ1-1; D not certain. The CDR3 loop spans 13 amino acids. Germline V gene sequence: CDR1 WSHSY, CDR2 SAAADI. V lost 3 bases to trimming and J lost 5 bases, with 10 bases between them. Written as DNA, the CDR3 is TGCGCCAGCAGTGATTACGGGAGGACTGAAGCTTTCTTT. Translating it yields CASSDYGRTEAFF.

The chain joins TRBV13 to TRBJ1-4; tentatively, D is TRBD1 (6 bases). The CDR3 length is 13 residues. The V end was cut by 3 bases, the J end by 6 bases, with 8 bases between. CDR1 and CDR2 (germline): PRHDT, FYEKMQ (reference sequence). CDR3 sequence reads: CASSLGAYEKLFF. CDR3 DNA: TGTGCCAGCAGCTTGGGGGCATATGAAAAACTGTTTTTT.

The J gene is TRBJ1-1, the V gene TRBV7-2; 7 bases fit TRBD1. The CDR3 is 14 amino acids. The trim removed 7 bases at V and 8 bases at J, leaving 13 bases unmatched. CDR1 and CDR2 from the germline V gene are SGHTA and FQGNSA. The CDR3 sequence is CASTPRGTSAEAFF. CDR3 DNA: TGTGCCAGCACCCCCAGGGGGACATCGGCAGAAGCTTTCTTT.

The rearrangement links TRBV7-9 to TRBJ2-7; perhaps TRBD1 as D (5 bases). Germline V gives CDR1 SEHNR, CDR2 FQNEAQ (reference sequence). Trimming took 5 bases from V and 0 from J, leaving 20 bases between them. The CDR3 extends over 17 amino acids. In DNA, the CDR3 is TGTGCCAGCAGCCCCAGAGTGGGGCAGACTCGCTCCTACGAGCAGTACTTC. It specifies CASSPRVGQTRSYEQYF.

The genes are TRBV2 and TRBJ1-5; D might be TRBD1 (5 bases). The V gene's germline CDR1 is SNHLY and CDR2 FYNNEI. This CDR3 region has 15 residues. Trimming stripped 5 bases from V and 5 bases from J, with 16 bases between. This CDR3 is CASSQHRQRDQPQHF. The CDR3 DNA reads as TGTGCCAGCAGTCAACATCGACAGAGAGATCAGCCCCAGCATTTT.

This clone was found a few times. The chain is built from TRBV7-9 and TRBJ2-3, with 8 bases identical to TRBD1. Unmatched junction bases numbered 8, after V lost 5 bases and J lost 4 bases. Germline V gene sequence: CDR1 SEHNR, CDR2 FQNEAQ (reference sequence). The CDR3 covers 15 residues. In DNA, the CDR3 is TGTGCCAGCAGCCGGGGGACAGGTTCGGCAGATACGCAGTATTTT. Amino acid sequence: CASSRGTGSADTQYF. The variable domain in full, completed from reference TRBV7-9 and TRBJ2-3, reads DTGVSQNPRHKITKRGQNVTFRCDPISEHNRLYWYRQTLGQGPEFLTYFQNEAQLEKSRLLSDRFSAERPKGSFSTLEIQRTEQGDSAMYLCASSRGTGSADTQYFGPGTRLTVL.

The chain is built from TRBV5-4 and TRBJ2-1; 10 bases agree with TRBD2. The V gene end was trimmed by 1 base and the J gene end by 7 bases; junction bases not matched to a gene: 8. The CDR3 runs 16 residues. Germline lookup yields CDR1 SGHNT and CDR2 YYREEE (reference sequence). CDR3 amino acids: CASSLLSGRAGNEQFF. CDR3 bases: TGTGCCAGCAGCTTGTTAAGCGGGAGGGCCGGGAATGAGCAGTTCTTC. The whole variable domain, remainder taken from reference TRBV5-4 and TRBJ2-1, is ETGVTQSPTHLIKTRGQQVTLRCSSQSGHNTVSWYQQALGQGPQFIFQYYREEENGRGNFPPRFSGLQFPNYSSELNVNALELDDSALYLCASSLLSGRAGNEQFFGPGTRLTVL.

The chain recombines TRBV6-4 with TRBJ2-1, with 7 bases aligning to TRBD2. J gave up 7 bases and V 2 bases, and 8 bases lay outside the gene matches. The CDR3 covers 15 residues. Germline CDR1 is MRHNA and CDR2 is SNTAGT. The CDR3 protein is CASSDLGAGENEQFF. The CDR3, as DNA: TGTGCCAGCAGTGACCTCGGGGCGGGGGAAAATGAGCAGTTCTTC.

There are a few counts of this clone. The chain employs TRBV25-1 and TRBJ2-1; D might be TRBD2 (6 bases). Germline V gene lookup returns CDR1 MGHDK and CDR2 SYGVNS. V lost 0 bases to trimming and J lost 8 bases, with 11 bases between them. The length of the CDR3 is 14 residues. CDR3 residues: CASSEYGGGDEQFF. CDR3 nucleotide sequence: TGTGCCAGCAGTGAATACGGGGGAGGCGATGAGCAGTTCTTC.

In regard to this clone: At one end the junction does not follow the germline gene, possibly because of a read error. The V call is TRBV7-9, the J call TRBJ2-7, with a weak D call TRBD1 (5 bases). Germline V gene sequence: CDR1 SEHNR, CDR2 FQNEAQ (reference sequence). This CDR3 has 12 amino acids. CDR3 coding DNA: TGTTCCAGCTGCACAGGTCTTCACGAGCAGTACTTC. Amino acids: CSSCTGLHEQYF.

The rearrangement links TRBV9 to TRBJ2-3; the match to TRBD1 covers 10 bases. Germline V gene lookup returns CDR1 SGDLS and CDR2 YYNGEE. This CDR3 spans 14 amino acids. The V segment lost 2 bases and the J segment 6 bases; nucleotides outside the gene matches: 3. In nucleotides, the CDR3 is TGTGCCAGCAGCGTGGACAGGGGGTCTGATACGCAGTATTTT. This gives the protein CASSVDRGSDTQYF.

CDR3: CASRSSVDEQFF. The CDR3 region has the DNA TGTGCCAGCAGGAGTAGCGTTGATGAGCAGTTCTTC. This chain uses TRBV2 with TRBJ2-1; D possibly corresponds to TRBD2 (5 bases). Trimming cost V 6 bases and J 8 bases, with 11 bases left between them. Per germline, CDR1 SNHLY and CDR2 FYNNEI. The length of the CDR3 is 12 residues.

In DNA form, the CDR3 reads TGTGCCAGCAGTGAATCTAAAAATGAGCAGTTCTTC. Protein: CASSESKNEQFF. This sequence joins TRBV6-1 and TRBJ2-1; the D is unclear. The V and J ends lost 2 bases and 7 bases respectively, with 6 bases between them. The CDR3 has 12 residues. CDR1 MNHNS and CDR2 SASEGT come from the germline V gene.

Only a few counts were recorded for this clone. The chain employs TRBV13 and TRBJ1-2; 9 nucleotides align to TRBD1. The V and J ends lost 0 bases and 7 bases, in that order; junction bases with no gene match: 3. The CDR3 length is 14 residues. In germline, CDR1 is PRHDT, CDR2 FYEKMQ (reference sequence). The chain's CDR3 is CASSLGQGAPGYTF. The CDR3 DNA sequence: TGTGCCAGCAGCTTAGGACAGGGGGCGCCTGGCTACACCTTC.